These 24 T cell receptor beta chains share one sample of origin, sequenced in a study of control samples from healthy donors and cancer patients. Repertoires were generated with immunoSEQ multiplex PCR, while TCRdb's copy carries only in-frame clones and drops some. The sample shows approximately 100,000 clones, about nine tenths of them seen only once. Sequences were obtained from blood. The receptor set was obtained from a man aged 25-40 years in good health.

The chain couples TRBV6-1 to TRBJ2-3; D not certain. This CDR3 is built from 14 residues. Germline V CDR1 and CDR2: MNHNS, SASEGT. The germline V and J ends were trimmed by 1 base and 4 bases, with 9 bases remaining between them. The CDR3 sequence: CASSEGGSPDTQYF. The CDR3 DNA reads TGTGCCAGCAGTGAAGGAGGTAGCCCAGATACGCAGTATTTT.

This rearrangement joins TRBV27 to TRBJ1-2; weak D call: TRBD1 (6 bases). Deletions cut 8 bases from V and 3 bases from J, with 19 bases between. CDR1 MNHEY and CDR2 SMNVEV come from the germline V gene (reference sequence). The CDR3 spans 15 residues. Here the CDR3 reads CASSTFGGRDYGYTF. For the CDR3, the DNA is TGTGCCAGCTCCACCTTCGGGGGGCGCGACTATGGCTACACCTTC.

The rearrangement uses TRBV24-1 and TRBJ1-5; a weak D match, TRBD1 (6 bases). The V end was cut by 4 bases, the J end by 1 base, with 16 bases between. CDR1 KGHDR and CDR2 SFDVKD come from the germline V gene. CDR3 length: 17 amino acids. CDR3 DNA sequence: TGTGCCACCAGTGACTCTAGGGGGGGCCGGAGCAATCAGCCCCAGCATTTT. This gives the protein CATSDSRGGRSNQPQHF.

For the CDR3, the DNA is TGTGCCAGCTCACCGATCGACAGTCCCGCGCCAATTCGCACTGAAGCTTTCTTT. Translation: CASSPIDSPAPIRTEAFF. V gene TRBV18 combines with J gene TRBJ1-1, with D possibly being TRBD1 (5 bases). The CDR3 runs 18 residues. Trimming removed 3 bases at V and 4 bases at J, with 24 bases between. Germline CDR1 KGHSH, CDR2 LQKENI.

The genes are TRBV7-2 and TRBJ2-3, with D possibly being TRBD2 (6 bases). The CDR3 length is 16 residues. The ends were cut back, 4 bases at V and 0 bases at J, with 14 bases in the middle. Germline assignment: CDR1 SGHTA and CDR2 FQGNSA. The CDR3 nucleotides read TGTGCCAGCAGCTGGCTGGGAGCGGGCAGCACAGATACGCAGTATTTT. It yields the protein CASSWLGAGSTDTQYF.

This clone appeared a few times. J is TRBJ1-4 and V is TRBV29-1, with TRBD1 as a possible D gene (6 bases). Germline lookup yields CDR1 SQVTM and CDR2 ANQGSEA. V lost 7 bases to trimming and J lost 4 bases, with 13 bases between them. The CDR3 has 13 amino acids. CDR3 in amino acids: CSARPDSNEKLFF. CDR3 nucleotide sequence: TGCAGCGCCCGCCCGGACAGTAATGAAAAACTGTTTTTT.

The chain combines TRBV9 with TRBJ2-1; D is unclear. This CDR3 comprises 13 residues. The germline V gene encodes CDR1 SGDLS and CDR2 YYNGEE. Trimming removed 3 bases at V and 2 bases at J, with 6 bases between. The CDR3 DNA reads as TGTGCCAGCAGCGACGACCCCTACAATGAGCAGTTCTTC. It translates to CASSDDPYNEQFF.

The chain couples TRBV14 to TRBJ1-2, with D possibly being TRBD1 (6 bases). Trimming took off 5 bases at V and 3 bases at J, with 16 bases between the two ends. Germline values: CDR1 SGHDN, CDR2 FVKESK. The CDR3 spans 15 residues. CDR3 sequence: CASSAHSDRYYGYTF. The CDR3 DNA follows: TGTGCCAGCAGCGCGCACTCGGACAGATACTATGGCTACACCTTC. The full variable domain, in which reference TRBV14 and TRBJ1-2 provide the parts outside the CDR3, is EAGVTQFPSHSVIEKGQTVTLRCDPISGHDNLYWYRRVMGKEIKFLLHFVKESKQDESGMPNNRFLAERTGGTYSTLKVQPAELEDSGVYFCASSAHSDRYYGYTFGSGTRLTVV.

This clone was observed a few times. The chain recombines TRBV2 with TRBJ2-7, with D possibly TRBD1 on 6 matching bases. The germline V and J ends were trimmed by 8 bases and 3 bases, with 14 bases remaining between them. In germline, CDR1 is SNHLY, CDR2 FYNNEI. This CDR3 region has 13 residues. The CDR3 region is CASETNRDYEQYF. The CDR3 DNA reads TGTGCCAGCGAGACCAACAGGGACTACGAGCAGTACTTC.

Details on this clone: The junction and the germline gene differ at one end; a read error may be behind it. The genes are TRBV7-3 and TRBJ2-7, with D perhaps TRBD1 (7 bases). Germline assignment: CDR1 SGHTA and CDR2 FQGTGA. The CDR3 runs 13 residues. In DNA, the CDR3 is TGTGCCAGCAGCACACACCAGGGGGGCGAGCAGTGCTTC. This translates into CASSTHQGGEQCF.

The chain combines TRBV10-3 with TRBJ2-1, with 8 bases lining up with TRBD1. CDR1 and CDR2 (germline): ENHRY, SYGVKD. Trimming cost V 6 bases and J 5 bases; bases outside gene matches: 9. The CDR3 runs to 15 residues. The CDR3 nucleotides read TGTGCCATCAGGCCTGACAGGGGTTTCAACAATGAGCAGTTCTTC. It codes for CAIRPDRGFNNEQFF.

The chain is built from TRBV7-6 and TRBJ2-3; weak D call: TRBD2 (7 bases). Germline V gives CDR1 SGHVS, CDR2 FNYEAQ. Between the trimmed V and J ends, which lost 2 bases and 5 bases, there was a span of 14 bases. The CDR3 runs to 15 residues. CDR3 in amino acids: CASSLLGGALDTQYF. The CDR3 DNA sequence: TGTGCCAGCAGCTTATTGGGGGGGGCTTTAGATACGCAGTATTTT.

This sequence joins TRBV7-9 and TRBJ2-1; 7 bases are a match to TRBD2. The CDR3 contains 17 residues. Per the germline V gene, CDR1 is SEHNR and CDR2 is FQNEAQ (reference sequence). V was clipped by 5 bases and J by 2 bases; unmatched bases: 12. CDR3 sequence reads: CASSPPQRGVPYNEQFF. As DNA, the CDR3 is TGTGCCAGCAGCCCTCCTCAACGGGGGGTTCCCTACAATGAGCAGTTCTTC.

This chain links TRBV7-8 with TRBJ2-1; D is perhaps TRBD1 or TRBD2 (6 bases each). V shed 5 bases and J shed 7 bases, with 12 bases lying between them. Germline CDR1 SGHVS, CDR2 FQNEAQ. The CDR3 length is 13 residues. The CDR3 is CASSLEGGNEQFF. The CDR3 nucleotides are TGTGCCAGCAGCCTGGAGGGGGGTAATGAGCAGTTCTTC.

The chain is built from TRBV7-9 and TRBJ2-6; TRBD2 is a possible D gene (6 bases). Germline lookup yields CDR1 SEHNR and CDR2 FQNEAQ (reference sequence). CDR3 size: 15 residues. Trimming shortened V by 8 bases and J by 1 base, and 12 bases separated the two germline ends. The CDR3 protein is CASRTAGSGANVLTF. In nucleotides, the CDR3 is TGTGCCAGCCGCACGGCGGGGTCTGGGGCCAACGTCCTGACTTTC.

J is TRBJ1-2 and V is TRBV2, with D tentatively TRBD1 (5 bases). The CDR3 has 15 amino acids. Germline-derived CDR1 and CDR2 are SNHLY and FYNNEI. The V end lost 4 bases, the J end lost 0 bases, and 12 bases lay between the germline ends. The CDR3 protein is CASSVEGLANYGYTF. The CDR3 coding sequence is TGTGCCAGCAGTGTCGAGGGGCTAGCTAACTATGGCTACACCTTC.

This chain joins TRBV18 and TRBJ1-3; D is perhaps TRBD1 (5 bases). This CDR3 spans 14 amino acids. The V gene's germline CDR1 is KGHSH and CDR2 LQKENI. The germline V and J ends were trimmed by 6 bases and 0 bases, with 9 bases remaining between them. The CDR3 DNA reads TGTGCCAGCTCGCCGCAGGGCTCTGGAAACACCATATATTTT. Translating gives CASSPQGSGNTIYF.

The chain is built from TRBV27 and TRBJ2-1, with D possibly being TRBD1 (6 bases). V dropped 7 bases and J dropped 4 bases, with 17 bases sitting between them. Germline CDR1 MNHEY, CDR2 SMNVEV (reference sequence). This CDR3 is built from 15 residues. CDR3 protein: CASTLTGLGYNEQFF. CDR3 DNA: TGTGCCAGCACCTTGACAGGCCTGGGTTACAATGAGCAGTTCTTC.

Note on this clone: One end of the junction is discordant with germline, which a read error may explain. The rearrangement uses TRBV18 and TRBJ1-4; D gene ambiguous. The CDR3 consists of 14 residues. The germline V gene has CDR1 KGHSH and CDR2 LQKENI. The CDR3 nucleotides are TGTACCAGCTCACCATACCCTACTAATGAAAAACTGTTTTTT. Protein sequence: CTSSPYPTNEKLFF.

V gene TRBV5-8 combines with J gene TRBJ1-1, with TRBD1 identical over 10 bases. Per germline, CDR1 SGHTS and CDR2 YDEGEE. V lost 3 bases to trimming and J lost 8 bases; unmatched junction nucleotides: 4. The CDR3 has 13 amino acids. Written as DNA, the CDR3 is TGTGCCAGCAGCTCCGACAGGGGGCCCGAAGCTTTCTTT. Amino acid sequence: CASSSDRGPEAFF.

V usage is TRBV30 and J usage is TRBJ2-5; 8 bases map to TRBD1. V was clipped by 4 bases and J by 6 bases; unmatched bases: 4. Germline V gene lookup returns CDR1 GTSNPN and CDR2 SVGIG (reference sequence). The CDR3 runs to 12 residues. For the CDR3, the DNA is TGTGCCTGGAACGGACAGGGCAAGACCCAGTACTTC. As protein: CAWNGQGKTQYF.

V usage is TRBV5-6 and J usage is TRBJ2-5; weak D call: TRBD2 (6 bases). This CDR3 is 15 amino acids long. The germline V gene encodes CDR1 SGHDT and CDR2 YYEEEE. V dropped 4 bases and J dropped 4 bases, with 17 bases sitting between them. The CDR3 nucleotides are TGTGCCAGCAGCGCACGGGAGTGGCTGCGAGAGACCCAGTACTTC. This encodes CASSAREWLRETQYF. Variable domain in full (rest from reference TRBV5-6 and TRBJ2-5): DAGVTQSPTHLIKTRGQQVTLRCSPKSGHDTVSWYQQALGQGPQFIFQYYEEEERQRGNFPDRFSGHQFPNYSSELNVNALLLGDSALYLCASSAREWLRETQYFGPGTRLLVL.

V gene TRBV3-1 (or the pseudogene TRBV3-2) combines with J gene TRBJ1-6; weak D call: TRBD1 (5 bases). V dropped 4 bases and J dropped 7 bases, with 11 bases sitting between them. Germline V CDR1 and CDR2: LGHDT, YNNKEL (reference sequence). The CDR3 is 14 residues long. CDR3 nucleotides: TGTGCCAGCAGCCCTTCGACAGTCAATTCACCCCTCCACTTT. This codes for CASSPSTVNSPLHF.

This chain connects TRBV28 to TRBJ2-7; no definite D call. V was cut by 6 bases and J by 2 bases, with 14 bases left in between. The germline CDR1 and CDR2 sequences are MDHEN and SYDVKM. The CDR3 is made up of 14 amino acids. Here the CDR3 reads CASRLTAKPYEQYF. CDR3 sequence (DNA): TGTGCCAGCAGGTTGACGGCGAAACCCTACGAGCAGTACTTC.